This T cell receptor (beta chain) was found in a study of T cell responses to AZD1222 COVID-19 vaccine. Sequencing was performed with immunoSEQ multiplex PCR; in TCRdb, only in-frame clones are kept and a portion is missing. This sample has fewer than 110,000 clones, with around 89% found just once. Germline V gives CDR1 SGHRS, CDR2 YFSETQ. Trimming at V came to 7 bases and at J to 0 bases, leaving 1 base not matched to a gene. The length of the CDR3 is 14 residues. The chain combines TRBV5-1 with TRBJ2-1, with 10 bases fitting TRBD2. The TCR was taken from an adult in good health. The specimen comprised peripheral blood, sampled on day 0 of AZD1222 vaccination. CDR3: CASQREGSYNEQFF. The CDR3, as DNA: TGCGCCAGCCAGCGGGAGGGCTCCTACAATGAGCAGTTCTTC.